Listed below are T cell receptor beta chains from one sample, sequenced in a study of blood T cell repertoires in COVID-19. Libraries were prepared by immunoSEQ multiplex PCR; TCRdb keeps only in-frame clonotypes and omits some of them. The sample carries some 180,000 clones, around 79% recorded once. Specimen: peripheral blood. The receptors here all came from a woman aged 40 to 50 with COVID-19, enrolled during active disease. CDR3s include the opening cysteine and the closing phenylalanine or tryptophan. The D gene is left open where the match is weak. The listing skips clone size in some rows; elsewhere it reads once, few, many or a size class.

cdr3_length: 14; clone_size: .; j_call: TRBJ1-1; v_call: TRBV7-2; d_call: .; cdr3_aa: CASSSRGLDTEAFF; cdr3_nt: TGTGCCAGCAGCTCCCGCGGGCTTGACACTGAAGCTTTCTTT
cdr3_length: 15; clone_size: .; j_call: TRBJ2-1; v_call: TRBV18; d_call: .; cdr3_aa: CASSLGSGPYNEQFF; cdr3_nt: TGTGCCAGCTCACTTGGGAGCGGGCCCTACAATGAGCAGTTCTTC
cdr3_length: 13; clone_size: .; j_call: TRBJ2-5; v_call: TRBV30; d_call: .; cdr3_aa: CAWSGGTRETQYF; cdr3_nt: TGTGCCTGGAGTGGCGGGACGCGAGAGACCCAGTACTTC
cdr3_length: 13; clone_size: once; j_call: TRBJ2-3; v_call: TRBV11-2; d_call: .; cdr3_aa: CASRRQVTDTQYF; cdr3_nt: TGTGCCAGCCGACGACAGGTCACAGATACGCAGTATTTT
cdr3_length: 14; clone_size: .; j_call: TRBJ1-1; v_call: TRBV4-2; d_call: .; cdr3_aa: CASSHSGFNTEAFF; cdr3_nt: TGTGCCAGCAGCCACTCGGGATTTAACACTGAAGCTTTCTTT
cdr3_length: 14; clone_size: .; j_call: TRBJ2-3; v_call: TRBV18; d_call: TRBD1; cdr3_aa: CASLTGPHTDTQYF; cdr3_nt: TGTGCCAGCTTGACAGGGCCCCACACAGATACGCAGTATTTT
cdr3_length: 15; clone_size: once; j_call: TRBJ2-7; v_call: TRBV30; d_call: TRBD2; cdr3_aa: CAWSVGLAGPYEQYF; cdr3_nt: TGTGCCTGGAGTGTAGGGCTAGCGGGGCCCTACGAGCAGTACTTC
cdr3_length: 14; clone_size: few; j_call: TRBJ2-7; v_call: TRBV6-2/TRBV6-3; d_call: .; cdr3_aa: CATRPGQNSYEQYF; cdr3_nt: TGTGCCACCCGCCCTGGACAGAACTCCTACGAGCAGTACTTC
cdr3_length: 16; clone_size: few; j_call: TRBJ2-5; v_call: TRBV7-2; d_call: TRBD2; cdr3_aa: CASSVGTSGTQETQYF; cdr3_nt: TGTGCCAGCAGCGTCGGGACTAGCGGAACACAAGAGACCCAGTACTTC
cdr3_length: 17; clone_size: .; j_call: TRBJ2-7; v_call: TRBV27; d_call: .; cdr3_aa: CASSLSAGRAFSYEQYF; cdr3_nt: TGTGCCAGCAGTTTATCGGCAGGCCGAGCATTTTCCTACGAGCAGTACTTC
cdr3_length: 19; clone_size: .; j_call: TRBJ1-5; v_call: TRBV4-1; d_call: .; cdr3_aa: CASSQDHGPRSGGNQPQHF; cdr3_nt: TGCGCCAGCAGCCAAGACCACGGTCCCCGGTCAGGGGGCAATCAGCCCCAGCATTTT
cdr3_length: 12; clone_size: .; j_call: TRBJ2-7; v_call: TRBV12-3/TRBV12-4; d_call: .; cdr3_aa: CASSSDGDEQYF; cdr3_nt: TGTGCCAGCAGTTCCGACGGAGACGAGCAGTACTTC
cdr3_length: 18; clone_size: .; j_call: TRBJ1-4; v_call: TRBV7-6; d_call: TRBD1; cdr3_aa: CASSARQGGNPTNEKLFF; cdr3_nt: TGTGCCAGCAGCGCGCGGCAGGGGGGTAATCCAACTAATGAAAAACTGTTTTTT
cdr3_length: 13; clone_size: .; j_call: TRBJ2-7; v_call: TRBV3-1/TRBV3-2; d_call: .; cdr3_aa: CASSQDLGVEQYF; cdr3_nt: TGTGCCAGCAGCCAAGATTTGGGAGTTGAGCAGTACTTC
cdr3_length: 12; clone_size: once; j_call: TRBJ1-6; v_call: TRBV27; d_call: .; cdr3_aa: CASSFPNSPLHF; cdr3_nt: TGTGCCAGCAGTTTTCCGAATTCACCCCTCCACTTT
cdr3_length: 12; clone_size: .; j_call: TRBJ1-5; v_call: TRBV4-2; d_call: .; cdr3_aa: CASSRSNQPQHF; cdr3_nt: TGTGCCAGCAGCCGGAGTAATCAGCCCCAGCATTTT
cdr3_length: 15; clone_size: .; j_call: TRBJ2-7; v_call: TRBV7-3; d_call: TRBD1; cdr3_aa: CASSQAPGQGYEQYF; cdr3_nt: TGTGCCAGCAGCCAAGCACCGGGACAGGGTTACGAGCAGTACTTC
cdr3_length: 15; clone_size: many; j_call: TRBJ2-7; v_call: TRBV5-1; d_call: TRBD2; cdr3_aa: CASSLAGTSMGEQYF; cdr3_nt: TGCGCCAGCAGCTTGGCCGGGACTAGCATGGGCGAGCAGTACTTC
cdr3_length: 14; clone_size: .; j_call: TRBJ1-4; v_call: TRBV3-1/TRBV3-2; d_call: .; cdr3_aa: CASSSGSGGEKLFF; cdr3_nt: TGTGCCAGCAGCTCAGGGTCCGGGGGTGAAAAACTGTTTTTT
cdr3_length: 13; clone_size: .; j_call: TRBJ2-5; v_call: TRBV30; d_call: .; cdr3_aa: CAWSVRGGETQYF; cdr3_nt: TGTGCCTGGAGTGTAAGGGGGGGGGAGACCCAGTACTTC
cdr3_length: 14; clone_size: .; j_call: TRBJ2-5; v_call: TRBV19; d_call: TRBD1; cdr3_aa: CASSTWTGEETQYF; cdr3_nt: TGTGCCAGTAGTACGTGGACAGGGGAAGAGACCCAGTACTTC
cdr3_length: 15; clone_size: .; j_call: TRBJ1-1; v_call: TRBV4-3; d_call: .; cdr3_aa: CASSQDRVPNTEAFF; cdr3_nt: TGCGCCAGCAGCCAAGATCGGGTACCCAACACTGAAGCTTTCTTT
cdr3_length: 14; clone_size: few; j_call: TRBJ1-3; v_call: TRBV7-6; d_call: .; cdr3_aa: CASSLSLYGNTIYF; cdr3_nt: TGTGCCAGCAGCTTATCCCTCTACGGAAACACCATATATTTT
cdr3_length: 14; clone_size: .; j_call: TRBJ2-7; v_call: TRBV2; d_call: .; cdr3_aa: CASISTNLGYEQYF; cdr3_nt: TGTGCCAGCATTAGCACAAACTTGGGCTACGAGCAGTACTTC
cdr3_length: 17; clone_size: .; j_call: TRBJ2-3; v_call: TRBV5-1; d_call: TRBD2; cdr3_aa: CASSLWAGGPITDTQYF; cdr3_nt: TGCGCCAGCAGCTTGTGGGCGGGGGGGCCCATTACAGATACGCAGTATTTT
cdr3_length: 15; clone_size: .; j_call: TRBJ2-1; v_call: TRBV4-3; d_call: TRBD1; cdr3_aa: CASSQELGGLNEQFF; cdr3_nt: TGCGCCAGCAGCCAAGAACTAGGGGGCCTTAATGAGCAGTTCTTC
cdr3_length: 15; clone_size: .; j_call: TRBJ2-7; v_call: TRBV6-5; d_call: TRBD2; cdr3_aa: CASSTPLAGAHEQYF; cdr3_nt: TGTGCCAGCAGCACTCCACTAGCGGGAGCGCACGAGCAGTACTTC
cdr3_length: 16; clone_size: .; j_call: TRBJ2-1; v_call: TRBV7-6; d_call: .; cdr3_aa: CASSLAPRRAYNEQFF; cdr3_nt: TGTGCCAGCAGCTTAGCTCCCAGGAGGGCCTACAATGAGCAGTTCTTC
cdr3_length: 9; clone_size: .; j_call: TRBJ1-1; v_call: TRBV20-1; d_call: TRBD1; cdr3_aa: CSTGAEAFF; cdr3_nt: TGCAGTACAGGGGCTGAAGCTTTCTTT
cdr3_length: 14; clone_size: .; j_call: TRBJ2-5; v_call: TRBV5-1; d_call: .; cdr3_aa: CASSPLSVVETQYF; cdr3_nt: TGCGCCAGCAGCCCGCTCAGTGTCGTGGAGACCCAGTACTTC
cdr3_length: 17; clone_size: few; j_call: TRBJ2-2; v_call: TRBV7-9; d_call: .; cdr3_aa: CASSYPTGQPNTGELFF; cdr3_nt: TGTGCCAGCAGCTACCCAACAGGCCAACCCAACACCGGGGAGCTGTTTTTT
cdr3_length: 16; clone_size: .; j_call: TRBJ2-1; v_call: TRBV11-2; d_call: TRBD2; cdr3_aa: CASSLRTGTTLNEQFF; cdr3_nt: TGTGCCAGCAGCCTAAGGACCGGGACTACGCTCAATGAGCAGTTCTTC
cdr3_length: 13; clone_size: .; j_call: TRBJ1-1; v_call: TRBV30; d_call: .; cdr3_aa: CAWSLGGVSEAFF; cdr3_nt: TGTGCCTGGTCCCTAGGGGGGGTTTCTGAAGCTTTCTTT
cdr3_length: 15; clone_size: many; j_call: TRBJ2-5; v_call: TRBV6-1; d_call: .; cdr3_aa: CASSEDPGPRETQYF; cdr3_nt: TGTGCCAGCAGTGAAGATCCAGGGCCGCGGGAGACCCAGTACTTC
cdr3_length: 18; clone_size: .; j_call: TRBJ1-1; v_call: TRBV5-1; d_call: .; cdr3_aa: CASSLGTAFRDMNTEAFF; cdr3_nt: TGCGCCAGCAGCTTGGGAACCGCGTTCAGGGACATGAACACTGAAGCTTTCTTT
cdr3_length: 15; clone_size: few; j_call: TRBJ1-3; v_call: TRBV6-5; d_call: .; cdr3_aa: CASSLQGMRGNTIYF; cdr3_nt: TGTGCCAGCAGCCTACAGGGAATGAGAGGAAACACCATATATTTT
cdr3_length: 15; clone_size: .; j_call: TRBJ1-1; v_call: TRBV18; d_call: .; cdr3_aa: CASSLRTAMNTEAFF; cdr3_nt: TGTGCCAGCTCACTCAGGACAGCTATGAACACTGAAGCTTTCTTT
cdr3_length: 15; clone_size: .; j_call: TRBJ2-1; v_call: TRBV5-1; d_call: TRBD1; cdr3_aa: CASKPGTGVTNEQFF; cdr3_nt: TGCGCCAGTAAGCCCGGGACAGGGGTAACCAATGAGCAGTTCTTC
cdr3_length: 16; clone_size: .; j_call: TRBJ2-5; v_call: TRBV19; d_call: TRBD1; cdr3_aa: CASSHRDRGREETQYF; cdr3_nt: TGTGCCAGTAGTCACCGGGACAGGGGGCGCGAGGAGACCCAGTACTTC
cdr3_length: 14; clone_size: .; j_call: TRBJ2-7; v_call: TRBV5-1; d_call: TRBD1; cdr3_aa: CASSYGQGANEQYF; cdr3_nt: TGCGCCAGCAGCTATGGACAGGGGGCGAACGAGCAGTACTTC